These T cell receptor beta chains were read from a single sample in a study of cytotoxic CD8 clonotypes in ibrutinib-treated CLL. Method: immunoSEQ multiplex PCR; TCRdb's copy keeps in-frame clones and lacks some. This table holds roughly 220,000 clones, 79% found once. The sample consisted of PBMCs, taken after 12 months of ibrutinib treatment. The receptors were sampled from a human donor with chronic lymphocytic leukemia. The CDR3 runs from the conserved cysteine through the conserved F or W. Fields, in order: V gene, D gene, J gene, clone size, CDR3 protein, CDR3 DNA. D genes are given only for firm matches. A clone size is listed for some rows: how often the clone was seen (once, few, many), or a class if it is expanded.

v_call: TRBV10-3; d_call: TRBD1; j_call: TRBJ1-2; clone_size: .; cdr3_aa: CAISEWAAGQGKYGYTF; cdr3_nt: TGTGCCATCAGTGAGTGGGCAGCCGGACAGGGGAAATATGGCTACACCTTC
v_call: TRBV18; d_call: .; j_call: TRBJ2-1; clone_size: .; cdr3_aa: CASSPIGGRDEQFF; cdr3_nt: TGTGCCAGCTCACCAATCGGAGGAAGGGATGAGCAGTTCTTC
v_call: TRBV9; d_call: TRBD1; j_call: TRBJ2-7; clone_size: once; cdr3_aa: CASSVAGHGTDQYF; cdr3_nt: TGTGCCAGCAGCGTAGCCGGGCATGGGACAGACCAGTACTTC
v_call: TRBV11-3; d_call: .; j_call: TRBJ2-7; clone_size: .; cdr3_aa: CASRRFNVLKASYEQYF; cdr3_nt: TGTGCCAGCCGACGATTCAACGTACTGAAAGCCTCCTACGAGCAGTACTTC
v_call: TRBV6-5; d_call: TRBD2; j_call: TRBJ2-7; clone_size: .; cdr3_aa: CASSLSLTAGDEQYF; cdr3_nt: TGTGCCAGCAGTCTTTCCCTCACAGCGGGAGACGAGCAGTACTTC
v_call: TRBV20-1; d_call: .; j_call: TRBJ2-3; clone_size: once; cdr3_aa: CSARWGSAYF; cdr3_nt: TGCAGTGCTAGGTGGGGGAGTGCGTATTTT
v_call: TRBV6-1; d_call: .; j_call: TRBJ1-5; clone_size: .; cdr3_aa: CASSDNWGGQPQHF; cdr3_nt: TGTGCCAGCAGTGACAATTGGGGGGGTCAGCCCCAGCATTTT
v_call: TRBV6-1; d_call: .; j_call: TRBJ1-1; clone_size: .; cdr3_aa: CASSEGAGVGTEAFF; cdr3_nt: TGTGCCAGCAGTGAAGGGGCAGGGGTGGGCACTGAAGCTTTCTTT
v_call: TRBV9; d_call: .; j_call: TRBJ2-1; clone_size: .; cdr3_aa: CASSVGPTNEQFF; cdr3_nt: TGTGCCAGCAGCGTAGGCCCTACCAATGAGCAGTTCTTC
v_call: TRBV7-9; d_call: .; j_call: TRBJ2-5; clone_size: .; cdr3_aa: CASSRLGGGETQYF; cdr3_nt: TGTGCCAGCAGCCGGCTTGGAGGGGGAGAGACCCAGTACTTC
v_call: TRBV5-1; d_call: TRBD2; j_call: TRBJ2-2; clone_size: .; cdr3_aa: CASSSGGANTGELFF; cdr3_nt: TGCGCCAGCAGCAGCGGGGGGGCGAACACCGGGGAGCTGTTTTTT
v_call: TRBV7-2; d_call: .; j_call: TRBJ1-1; clone_size: few; cdr3_aa: CASSFGGPEAFF; cdr3_nt: TGTGCCAGCAGCTTCGGGGGGCCTGAAGCTTTCTTT
v_call: TRBV2; d_call: .; j_call: TRBJ2-4; clone_size: .; cdr3_aa: CASSLTVLAKNIQYF; cdr3_nt: TGTGCCAGCAGTTTGACAGTCCTAGCCAAAAACATTCAGTACTTC
v_call: TRBV5-1; d_call: TRBD1; j_call: TRBJ1-2; clone_size: .; cdr3_aa: CASSFGQGGGYTF; cdr3_nt: TGCGCCAGCAGCTTCGGACAGGGGGGTGGCTACACCTTC
v_call: TRBV5-6; d_call: .; j_call: TRBJ2-7; clone_size: .; cdr3_aa: CASSRSSEQYF; cdr3_nt: TGTGCCAGCAGTCGGAGCTCCGAGCAGTACTTC
v_call: TRBV5-3; d_call: .; j_call: TRBJ1-2; clone_size: .; cdr3_aa: CARRSGQNEVHYGYTF; cdr3_nt: TGTGCCAGAAGGAGCGGACAGAACGAGGTACACTATGGCTACACCTTC
v_call: TRBV7-8; d_call: .; j_call: TRBJ2-1; clone_size: .; cdr3_aa: CASFPPLRKSSYNEQFF; cdr3_nt: TGTGCCAGCTTCCCCCCCCTGCGCAAGAGCTCCTACAATGAGCAGTTCTTC
v_call: TRBV7-2; d_call: .; j_call: TRBJ2-1; clone_size: .; cdr3_aa: CASSPRTHNEQFF; cdr3_nt: TGTGCCAGCAGCCCGCGGACTCACAATGAGCAGTTCTTC
v_call: TRBV18; d_call: .; j_call: TRBJ1-5; clone_size: .; cdr3_aa: CASSQGGQGTTSNQPQHF; cdr3_nt: TGTGCCAGCTCACAGGGAGGGCAGGGGACGACGAGCAATCAGCCCCAGCATTTT
v_call: TRBV5-6; d_call: .; j_call: TRBJ1-6; clone_size: .; cdr3_aa: CASSYLGRVSPLHF; cdr3_nt: TGTGCCAGCAGCTACCTGGGGAGGGTTTCACCCCTCCACTTT
v_call: TRBV5-5; d_call: .; j_call: TRBJ1-3; clone_size: .; cdr3_aa: CASSFVAYGNTIYF; cdr3_nt: TGTGCCAGCAGCTTTGTGGCGTACGGAAACACCATATATTTT
v_call: TRBV4-1; d_call: TRBD1; j_call: TRBJ1-1; clone_size: .; cdr3_aa: CASLSIGTAPEAFF; cdr3_nt: TGCGCCAGCCTATCCATTGGGACAGCTCCCGAAGCTTTCTTT
v_call: TRBV30; d_call: TRBD1; j_call: TRBJ2-7; clone_size: .; cdr3_aa: CAWSVGTGTYEQYF; cdr3_nt: TGTGCCTGGAGTGTCGGGACAGGGACCTACGAGCAGTACTTC
v_call: TRBV19; d_call: TRBD2; j_call: TRBJ2-7; clone_size: .; cdr3_aa: CASSWSSGSLYEQYF; cdr3_nt: TGTGCCAGTAGTTGGTCGAGCGGGAGTTTATACGAGCAGTACTTC
v_call: TRBV4-1; d_call: .; j_call: TRBJ1-5; clone_size: .; cdr3_aa: CASSQVQLGRQGNQPQHF; cdr3_nt: TGCGCCAGCAGCCAAGTCCAGCTAGGGAGACAGGGCAATCAGCCCCAGCATTTT
v_call: TRBV2; d_call: .; j_call: TRBJ2-1; clone_size: .; cdr3_aa: CASRQEGNEQFF; cdr3_nt: TGTGCCAGCCGGCAGGAGGGGAATGAGCAGTTCTTC
v_call: TRBV7-9; d_call: .; j_call: TRBJ2-5; clone_size: .; cdr3_aa: CASSLALEEGETQYF; cdr3_nt: TGTGCCAGCAGCTTAGCGCTCGAGGAGGGGGAGACCCAGTACTTC
v_call: TRBV11-2; d_call: .; j_call: TRBJ2-3; clone_size: .; cdr3_aa: CASSLGDPGAQYF; cdr3_nt: TGTGCCAGCAGCTTAGGGGATCCCGGGGCGCAGTATTTT
v_call: TRBV30; d_call: TRBD1; j_call: TRBJ1-5; clone_size: few; cdr3_aa: CAWSGTGRQPQHF; cdr3_nt: TGTGCCTGGAGTGGGACAGGCCGACAGCCCCAGCATTTT
v_call: TRBV4-1; d_call: TRBD2; j_call: TRBJ2-5; clone_size: once; cdr3_aa: CASSITSGRASETQYF; cdr3_nt: TGCGCCAGCAGCATAACTAGCGGGAGGGCCTCGGAGACCCAGTACTTC
v_call: TRBV7-8; d_call: .; j_call: TRBJ1-3; clone_size: once; cdr3_aa: CASSSPSGGRLTGNTIYF; cdr3_nt: TGTGCCAGCAGCTCTCCCTCGGGGGGGAGGTTGACTGGAAACACCATATATTTT
v_call: TRBV6-1; d_call: .; j_call: TRBJ2-2; clone_size: .; cdr3_aa: CASGPLRHTGELFF; cdr3_nt: TGTGCCAGCGGCCCTTTAAGGCACACCGGGGAGCTGTTTTTT
v_call: TRBV29-1; d_call: TRBD1; j_call: TRBJ1-1; clone_size: few; cdr3_aa: CSVRSGGRFEAFF; cdr3_nt: TGCAGCGTTAGGTCAGGGGGCCGATTTGAAGCTTTCTTT
v_call: TRBV7-9; d_call: .; j_call: TRBJ1-2; clone_size: .; cdr3_aa: CASSLREVHGYTF; cdr3_nt: TGTGCCAGCAGCTTACGGGAAGTCCATGGCTACACCTTC
v_call: TRBV6-5; d_call: .; j_call: TRBJ2-7; clone_size: .; cdr3_aa: CASSYTAGNYEQYF; cdr3_nt: TGTGCCAGCAGTTATACGGCGGGCAACTACGAGCAGTACTTC
v_call: TRBV5-5; d_call: .; j_call: TRBJ2-2; clone_size: .; cdr3_aa: CASTWGVNTGELFF; cdr3_nt: TGTGCCAGCACCTGGGGGGTGAACACCGGGGAGCTGTTTTTT
v_call: TRBV18; d_call: .; j_call: TRBJ1-5; clone_size: few; cdr3_aa: CASSPGDQPQHF; cdr3_nt: TGTGCCAGCTCACCAGGGGATCAGCCCCAGCATTTT
v_call: TRBV5-1; d_call: .; j_call: TRBJ1-1; clone_size: .; cdr3_aa: CASSLGHTEAFF; cdr3_nt: TGCGCCAGCAGCTTGGGTCACACTGAAGCTTTCTTT
v_call: TRBV6-1; d_call: TRBD2; j_call: TRBJ2-7; clone_size: .; cdr3_aa: CASSGTSGRYEQYF; cdr3_nt: TGTGCCAGCAGTGGGACTAGCGGGAGGTACGAGCAGTACTTC
v_call: TRBV7-9; d_call: .; j_call: TRBJ1-1; clone_size: .; cdr3_aa: CASSPVGGGNTEAFF; cdr3_nt: TGTGCCAGCAGCCCAGTGGGGGGTGGGAACACTGAAGCTTTCTTT